Sequencing of this T cell receptor (beta chain) was carried out in a study of T cells in Graves' hyperthyroidism and ophthalmopathy. The TCR beta CDR3 regions underwent amplification using RNA transcripts as the source. First-round RT-PCR with HTBI primers amplified the TCR CDR3 region. TCRdb redid the calling of the multiplex PCR reads with MiXCR, one entry per CDR3 protein. The sample has around 450,000 distinct CDR3 sequences, approximately 15% seen once. This CDR3 contains 12 residues. Trimming took 2 bases from V and 5 from J, leaving 4 bases between them. This clonotype was counted ten times or more.

The TCR comes from a woman in her late teens or twenties with Graves' hyperthyroidism. The specimen sequenced was blood. The J gene is TRBJ1-5, the V gene TRBV12-3 or TRBV12-4; D uncertain. The CDR3 region is CASSLSDQPQHF. CDR3 sequence (DNA): TGTGCCAGCAGTTTATCCGATCAGCCCCAGCATTTT.